This T cell receptor (beta chain) was sequenced during a study of cytomegalovirus exposure and HLA in healthy donors (dated by TCRdb to 2015 to 2018). Background for the entire study: According to an earlier analysis of a few hundred of the donors, about 180 million T cells yielded over 90 million unique TCR beta sequences and around 300 Gb of sequence data. The study used immunosequencing to profile the T cell repertoires of more than 650 subjects and linked those repertoires to cytomegalovirus serostatus. To predict cytomegalovirus infection status, the study combined high-throughput TCR immunosequencing, statistical association of individual TCRs with disease status, and machine learning. Donor age, sex, ethnicity and CMV serostatus were compiled alongside the repertoire data. Rather than using new phenotypic data, the later analysis identified candidate immune exposures from TCR beta sequences and from how often those sequences occurred across donors. Among about 400 genotyped donors of the cohort, an average of roughly 230,000 unique TCR beta nucleotide sequences was sequenced per donor, of which about 19% were non-productive. Typing coverage varied by locus: roughly 620-630 donors for A, B, C, DRB1 and DQB1; approximately 560 for DQA1; approximately 610 for DPA1; approximately 490 for DPB1. Besides the first cohort of 666 subjects, a separate validation cohort made up of 120 or so different subjects was used. HLA typing covered class I and class II loci at four-digit resolution. The aim of the study was to test whether cataloging public T cell receptors could identify signatures of past pathogen exposure. An earlier analysis of fewer than 700 of the donors applied high-throughput TCR beta sequencing to assess whether each TCR beta V gene segment acted as functional or pseudogenic. Every discovery cohort repertoire had been produced on one sequencing platform. Roughly 300 gigabases of sequencing data and approximately 80 million unique TCR sequences were included in an early release covering over 600 HLA-typed donors. A later analysis re-examined previously published TCR beta repertoires from just over 650 donors and added high-resolution HLA genotyping to investigate patterns of TCR occurrence. A later genetic analysis took genome-wide SNP genotypes for about 65% of the 666 donors and used that subset as a discovery cohort. Of the roughly 400 genotyped donors, around 81% fell in the genetic ancestry cluster associated with self-reported Caucasian donors. Roughly five DR-DQ haplotypes were treated as single units for association and clustering because of strong linkage in the cohort. The investigation overall reported the following: A later analysis found that HLA-associated TCR beta chains were more clonally expanded and had lower generation probabilities than equally common non-associated chains. The only immune exposure information available for the cohort was CMV serostatus. Most CMV-associated TCR beta chains appeared to be HLA-restricted in a later analysis, and the HLA associations seemed to be driven largely by CMV exposure. Because the 87-base-pair reads could not distinguish some IMGT-functional V segments, including TRBV6-2 and TRBV6-3, those segments were excluded. Because some donors lacked HLA typing at each locus, the association tests relied only on the typed subset. According to a later analysis, parvovirus B19, influenza, CMV and Epstein-Barr virus appeared linked to several top co-occurrence clusters. In vitro tests confirmed that a few of the cytomegalovirus-associated TCR beta chains recognize cytomegalovirus antigens. The study listed approximately 160 TCR beta chains as associated with cytomegalovirus. A further reported finding was that TCR beta sequences accurately predicted the HLA-A and HLA-B alleles for most subjects in the first cohort. Only TCR beta chains were sequenced in this cohort, and the absence of alpha or paired-chain data limited detectable features. A cluster of highly shared sequence variants was judged likely to represent a technical artifact of the sequencing pipeline. Presence/absence analyses assumed roughly uniform sequencing depth across donors, an assumption that may not hold. At a false discovery rate of 0.05, a later analysis linked 16,000 or so TCR beta sequences to specific HLA alleles. In an earlier analysis of about 600 of the donors, most TCR beta V segments appeared in productive rearrangements about 87% or about 30% of the time, broadly matching IMGT annotations. In a later genetic analysis, a missense DCLRE1C variant was associated with V-gene and J-gene trimming of TCR beta chains, and the association was replicated in an independent cohort. According to a later genetic analysis, donors in an Asian-associated ancestry cluster had fewer N-insertions in productive TCRs than the roughly 670-donor mean. Correlated functional status among segregating V segments might be attributable to linkage disequilibrium, but an unknown experimental factor could not be ruled out. In a later analysis, the rate of TCR association differed among HLA loci, with DRB1 alleles having the most associated TCRs and HLA-C alleles having the fewest. The authors suggested that the approach could potentially be generalized to other disease states and immunological phenotypes. Strong co-occurrence of HLA alleles, especially DR and DQ, made assigning TCR associations to individual alleles difficult. In both the original and validation cohorts, the classifier was reported to diagnose cytomegalovirus status with high specificity and sensitivity. Because counts were too low, 15 or so rarely observed V segments, including chromosome 9 orphons, were excluded from the earlier analysis of 500 to 700 of the donors. Most TCR sequences were observed very rarely across donors, whereas some public TCRs were present in many individuals.

The library was produced with the immunoSEQ multiplex PCR assay. For the multiplex PCR, a mixture combining 60 forward primers for TCR Vbeta segments and 13 reverse primers for TCR Jbeta segments was used. A multiplex PCR assay on genomic DNA amplified the CDR3 region of rearranged TCR beta genes. The Illumina HiSeq System was used to sequence the amplified TCR beta libraries as 87-base-pair reads. Per the authors' processing: In a later analysis, tens of millions of unique TCR beta chains were counted across the 500 to 850 repertoires, and around 10 million of these chains were shared by at least two donors. A nearest-neighbor algorithm error-corrected the raw reads and collapsed the reads into unique sequences, merging closely related sequences to remove PCR and sequencing errors. CDR3 sequences were aligned to IMGT reference sequences to assign V, D and J gene segments. For a sequence to be retained, a match of at least six nucleotides to both a V gene segment and a J gene segment was required. Rearrangements were classified as productive when the CDR3 lacked stop codons and remained in frame with V and J, and all other rearrangements were classified as non-productive. Following IMGT convention, CDR3 was defined as the stretch from the second conserved V-encoded cysteine up to the conserved J-encoded phenylalanine. The earlier analysis of about 640 of the donors excluded any sequence lacking an unambiguous match to a single V gene segment. An earlier analysis of several hundred of the donors called V segments functional above 56.7% productive rearrangements and segregating when the between-donor standard deviation exceeded 5%. A statistical classification framework was built for diagnosing cytomegalovirus status from the catalog of TCR beta chain sequences. V and J gene assignment, in a later analysis, came from comparing TCR nucleotide sequences with IMGT/GENE-DB human TR gene sequences. The TCRdist pipeline was used in a later analysis to assign CDR3 sequences and most-parsimonious VDJ recombination scenarios. In a later analysis, each TCR beta chain was defined by its CDR3 amino acid sequence together with its V-gene family, and reads without a unique V-gene family were excluded. A later analysis removed 592 highly shared, low-generation-probability nucleotide sequences to deal with suspected cross-contamination and a sequencing artifact. For each public chain, a later analysis derived a clonal expansion index from normalized ranks of inferred template counts within each repertoire. A later analysis computed generation probabilities with a VDJ recombination model fitted to out-of-frame rearrangements, and checked the results against IGoR. In a later analysis, hypergeometric tests were used to score TCR-TCR, TCR-HLA and TCR-CMV co-occurrence, with a repertoire-size bias correction applied to TCR pairs. To estimate false discovery rates, a later analysis permuted the HLA or CMV assignments 20 times. A later analysis grouped co-occurring TCRs with DBSCAN, adding TCRdist sequence similarity when clustering within HLA-allele-positive subsets. Co-occurrence clustering excluded repertoires with fewer than 30,000 or more than 120,000 public chains, plus five with anomalous nucleotide sharing. Here the immuneACCESS table is served through TCRdb, limited to in-frame sequences with V and J called. Missing clones are a known gap in these copies; in checked studies unresolved V genes cover under half, and the rest lacks a known reason. V, J and clone size are taken as reported in that table, and D and trimming were inferred from the DNA itself. The table for this sample lists under 150,000 clones; about 82% of them were counted only once. The top ten hold 3.5% to 4.5% of the sample.

The CDR3 starts with the cysteine, ends with the phenylalanine, and has 13 residues. Only the CDR3 DNA is retained, 39 bases long and in frame from the first base. The germline V gene provides CDR1 SGHVS and CDR2 FQNEAQ. Comment on this clone: Which antigen it targets is not known. The input lacks base qualities; no much larger clone sits a single base away.

The cohort consisted of approximately 670 healthy bone marrow donors. At the time of sampling, every cohort member was nominally healthy, though immune exposures that went unrecorded were likely present. The donor was CMV seropositive and was included in the group of 250 to 300 seropositive cohort members. Every donor gave a peripheral blood sample, and the peripheral blood mononuclear cells from that sample were used for TCR beta sequencing. Genomic DNA was extracted from the blood cell samples with the Qiagen DNeasy Blood Extraction Kit. The TCR sequence derives from a woman aged 40 to 50 in good health and CMV-seropositive. Material for sequencing was PBMCs. The sequence links TRBV7-8 to TRBJ2-5, and TRBD2 aligns with 12 junction nucleotides. The J call is doubtful: the DNA matches TRBJ2-7 better. The CDR3 here reads CASSSSGRGEQYF. The DNA sequence is as follows: TGTGCCAGCAGCTCTAGCGGGAGGGGCGAGCAGTACTTC.